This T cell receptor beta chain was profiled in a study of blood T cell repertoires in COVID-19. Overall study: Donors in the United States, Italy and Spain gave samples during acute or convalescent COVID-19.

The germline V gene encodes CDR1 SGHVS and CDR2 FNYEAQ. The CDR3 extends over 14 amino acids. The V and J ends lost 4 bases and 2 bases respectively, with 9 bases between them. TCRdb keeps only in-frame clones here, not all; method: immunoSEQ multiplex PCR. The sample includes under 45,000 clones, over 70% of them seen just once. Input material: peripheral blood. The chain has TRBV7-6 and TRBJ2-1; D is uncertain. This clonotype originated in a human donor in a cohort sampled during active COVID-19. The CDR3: CASSSGSAYNEQFF. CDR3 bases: TGTGCCAGCAGCTCTGGCAGCGCCTACAATGAGCAGTTCTTC.